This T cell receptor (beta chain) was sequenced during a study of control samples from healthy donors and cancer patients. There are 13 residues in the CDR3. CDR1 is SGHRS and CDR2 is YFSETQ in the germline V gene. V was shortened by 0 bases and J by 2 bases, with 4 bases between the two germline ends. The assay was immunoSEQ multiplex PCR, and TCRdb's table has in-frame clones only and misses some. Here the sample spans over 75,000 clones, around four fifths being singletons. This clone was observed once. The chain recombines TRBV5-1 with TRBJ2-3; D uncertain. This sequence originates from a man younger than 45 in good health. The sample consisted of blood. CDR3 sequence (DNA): TGCGCCAGCAGCTTGGTCATCACAGATACGCAGTATTTT. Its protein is CASSLVITDTQYF.